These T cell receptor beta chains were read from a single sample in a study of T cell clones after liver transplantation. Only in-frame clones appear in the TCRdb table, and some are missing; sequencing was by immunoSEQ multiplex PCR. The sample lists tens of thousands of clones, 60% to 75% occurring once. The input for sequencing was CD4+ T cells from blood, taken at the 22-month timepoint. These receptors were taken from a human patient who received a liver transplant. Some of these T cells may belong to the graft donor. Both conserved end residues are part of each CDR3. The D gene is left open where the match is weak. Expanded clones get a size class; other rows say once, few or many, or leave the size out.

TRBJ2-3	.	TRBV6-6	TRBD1	TGTGCCGGACTTAGACAGGGTTCCACAGATACGCAGTATTTT	CAGLRQGSTDTQYF
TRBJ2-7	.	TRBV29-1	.	TGCAGCGTTCTCAGGCAGGACGGCGAGCAGTACTTC	CSVLRQDGEQYF
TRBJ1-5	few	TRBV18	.	TGTGCCAGCTCACCGCTATCGACAGGACCTAATCAGCCCCAGCATTTT	CASSPLSTGPNQPQHF
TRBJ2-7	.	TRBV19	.	TGTGCCAGTAGTATAGATCATGGAGCGGACAATTCCTACGAGCAGTACTTC	CASSIDHGADNSYEQYF
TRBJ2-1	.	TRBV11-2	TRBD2	TGTGCCAGCAGCACAGGGACTAGCGGGGGGCGCTGGGGGTTCTTC	CASSTGTSGGRWGFF
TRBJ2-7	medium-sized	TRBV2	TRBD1	TGTGCCAGCATCCGGGACAGGGTCTCCTACGAGCAGTACTTC	CASIRDRVSYEQYF
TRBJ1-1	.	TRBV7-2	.	TGTGCCAGCAGCTCTTTAGGGTTGAACACTGAAGCTTTCTTT	CASSSLGLNTEAFF
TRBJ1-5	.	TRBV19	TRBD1	TGTGCCAGTACCCTGGGACAGGCCTCCAGACAGCCCCAGCATTTT	CASTLGQASRQPQHF
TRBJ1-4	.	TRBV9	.	TGTGCCAGCAGCGTTTCGCCGAGGGTGAGGGAAAAACTGTTTTTT	CASSVSPRVREKLFF
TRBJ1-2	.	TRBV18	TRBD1	TGTGCCAGCTCACCAGTAAGGCTACGGGACAGGGGTACTAACTATGGCTACACCTTC	CASSPVRLRDRGTNYGYTF
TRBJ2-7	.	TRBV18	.	TGTGCCAGCTCACCCCGAATGGACCAGGACCTGTACTTC	CASSPRMDQDLYF
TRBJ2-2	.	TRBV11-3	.	TGTGCCAGCAGCCGTGCACGAACCGCCGGGGAGCTGTTTTTT	CASSRARTAGELFF
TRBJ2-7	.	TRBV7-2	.	TGTGCCAGCACCCAGGGGCAGGGACAACTCGAGCAGTACTTC	CASTQGQGQLEQYF
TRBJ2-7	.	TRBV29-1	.	TGCAGCGTGGGGGGTGTGCCGGGCAAGGAATACGAGCAGTACTTC	CSVGGVPGKEYEQYF
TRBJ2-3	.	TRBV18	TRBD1	TGTGCCAGCTCACCAGGGGACAGGGGGCGAGATACGCAGTATTTT	CASSPGDRGRDTQYF
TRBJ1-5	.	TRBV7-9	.	TGTGCCAGCAGCTTAGATGTCAGCTTCAATCAGCCCCAGCATTTT	CASSLDVSFNQPQHF
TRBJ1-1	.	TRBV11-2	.	TGTGCCAGCAGCCCCGGCTTACAGGACGACGAAGCTTTCTTT	CASSPGLQDDEAFF
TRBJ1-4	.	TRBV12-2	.	TGTGCAAGTCGCTCTCCGGGACAGGGCTTGGGGGAAAAACTGTTTTTT	CASRSPGQGLGEKLFF
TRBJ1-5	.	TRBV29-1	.	TGCAGCGTTGGGCAGACGAATCAGCCCCAGCATTTT	CSVGQTNQPQHF
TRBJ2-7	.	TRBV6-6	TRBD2	TGTGCCAGCAGCCTGACTAGCGGGGGGCCTAGGGAGCAGTACTTC	CASSLTSGGPREQYF
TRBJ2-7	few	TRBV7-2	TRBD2	TGTGCCAGCAGTAACTATCTAGCGGGGGGGTCCGAGCAGTACTTC	CASSNYLAGGSEQYF
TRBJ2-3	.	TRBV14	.	TGTGCCAGCAGCCAAGAGGCGATAGGTACAGATACGCAGTATTTT	CASSQEAIGTDTQYF
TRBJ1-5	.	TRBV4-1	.	TGCGCCAGCAGCCAGAACGACCAGAGGAATCAGCCCCAGCATTTT	CASSQNDQRNQPQHF
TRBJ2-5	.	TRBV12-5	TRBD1	TGTGCTAGCTCTACAGGGGCGTGGGAGACCCAGTACTTC	CASSTGAWETQYF
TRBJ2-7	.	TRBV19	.	TGTGCCAGTAGTATAGTCGACAGCTACGAGCAGTACTTC	CASSIVDSYEQYF
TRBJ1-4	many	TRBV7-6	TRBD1	TGTGCCAGCAGCCCTGAGGGACAGGGGAATGAAAAACTGTTTTTT	CASSPEGQGNEKLFF
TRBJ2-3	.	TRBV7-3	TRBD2	TGTGCCAGCAGCTCTCGGACTAGTCCAGATACGCAGTATTTT	CASSSRTSPDTQYF
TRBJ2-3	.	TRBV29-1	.	TGCAGCGTTATTCCCCAGGGTTCTCAGGGGACAGATACGCAGTATTTT	CSVIPQGSQGTDTQYF
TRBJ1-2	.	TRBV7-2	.	TGTGCCAGCACCAATCTGGAAGGCTACACCTTC	CASTNLEGYTF
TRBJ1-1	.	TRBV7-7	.	TGTGCCAGCAGCTTAGGTGAGAACACTGAAGCTTTCTTT	CASSLGENTEAFF
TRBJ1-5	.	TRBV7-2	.	TGTGCCAGCAGCATCCAGGGGATTCAGCCCCAGCATTTT	CASSIQGIQPQHF
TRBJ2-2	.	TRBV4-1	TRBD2	TGCGCCAGCAGCCCGGGACTAGCGGGGGGGACGAACACCGGGGAGCTGTTTTTT	CASSPGLAGGTNTGELFF
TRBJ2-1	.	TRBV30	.	TGTGCCTGGAGTCGGGGGCCCCAGTCCGGTGAGCAGTTCTTC	CAWSRGPQSGEQFF
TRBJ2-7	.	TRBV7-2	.	TGTGCCAGCAGCTTCACTAGGGGCAGCGGTTACGAGCAGTACTTC	CASSFTRGSGYEQYF
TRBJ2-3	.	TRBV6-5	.	TGTGCCAGCAGAGGGACATACACAGATACGCAGTATTTT	CASRGTYTDTQYF
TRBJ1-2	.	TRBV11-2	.	TGTGCCAGCAGCTTAGATGGGTTGGGGAATGGCTACACCTTC	CASSLDGLGNGYTF
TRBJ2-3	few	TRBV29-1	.	TGCAGCGTCGATGGCACAGATACGCAGTATTTT	CSVDGTDTQYF
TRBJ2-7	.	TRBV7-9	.	TGTGCCAGCAGCCCACTCAACAGGGTTTACGAGCAGTACTTC	CASSPLNRVYEQYF
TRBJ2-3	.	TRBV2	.	TGTGCCAGCAGTGAACGGCAGGAGGGCACAGATACGCAGTATTTT	CASSERQEGTDTQYF
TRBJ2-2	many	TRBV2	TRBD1	TGTGCCAGCAGCCGGGACAGTCACACCGGGGAGCTGTTTTTT	CASSRDSHTGELFF
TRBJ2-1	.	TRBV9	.	TGTGCCAGCAGCGTAGCCCAGGCAGGGCCGCAGTTCTTC	CASSVAQAGPQFF
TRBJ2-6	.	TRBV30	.	TGTGCCTGGCTACCGGGCAGGGCTGGGGCCAACGTCCTGACTTTC	CAWLPGRAGANVLTF
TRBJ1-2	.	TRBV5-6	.	TGTGCCAGCAGCTTTATGGCGGACTATGGCTACACCTTC	CASSFMADYGYTF
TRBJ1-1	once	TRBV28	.	TGTGCCAGCAGGACTCCAACGGGGGTCAACACTGAAGCTTTCTTT	CASRTPTGVNTEAFF
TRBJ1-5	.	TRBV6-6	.	TGTGCCAGCGGATCCCGGGACACCAGCCAGCCCCAGCATTTT	CASGSRDTSQPQHF
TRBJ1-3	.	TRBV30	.	TGTGCCTGGACTAAGGCACCGACTTTTAGCTCTGGAAACACCATATATTTT	CAWTKAPTFSSGNTIYF
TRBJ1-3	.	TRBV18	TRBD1	TGTGCCAGCTCACCAACCGGGACAGGGGGAAACACCATATATTTT	CASSPTGTGGNTIYF
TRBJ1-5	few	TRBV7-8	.	TGTGCCAGCAGCCCCGGAGCGCCTCATCAGCCCCAGCATTTT	CASSPGAPHQPQHF
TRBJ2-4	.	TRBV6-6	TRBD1	TGTGCCAGCAGTTACTCGGGGGACAGGACAGGGGACATTCAGTACTTC	CASSYSGDRTGDIQYF
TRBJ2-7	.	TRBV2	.	TGTGCCAGCAGTGGCCCTAGCCGGATCAGGGTAATATACGAGCAGTACTTC	CASSGPSRIRVIYEQYF
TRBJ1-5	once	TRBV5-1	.	TGCGCCAGCAGCCTCACAGGGACTGGCAATCAGCCCCAGCATTTT	CASSLTGTGNQPQHF
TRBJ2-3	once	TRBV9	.	TGTGCCAGCAGCGTATTCGGCAGCACAGATACGCAGTATTTT	CASSVFGSTDTQYF